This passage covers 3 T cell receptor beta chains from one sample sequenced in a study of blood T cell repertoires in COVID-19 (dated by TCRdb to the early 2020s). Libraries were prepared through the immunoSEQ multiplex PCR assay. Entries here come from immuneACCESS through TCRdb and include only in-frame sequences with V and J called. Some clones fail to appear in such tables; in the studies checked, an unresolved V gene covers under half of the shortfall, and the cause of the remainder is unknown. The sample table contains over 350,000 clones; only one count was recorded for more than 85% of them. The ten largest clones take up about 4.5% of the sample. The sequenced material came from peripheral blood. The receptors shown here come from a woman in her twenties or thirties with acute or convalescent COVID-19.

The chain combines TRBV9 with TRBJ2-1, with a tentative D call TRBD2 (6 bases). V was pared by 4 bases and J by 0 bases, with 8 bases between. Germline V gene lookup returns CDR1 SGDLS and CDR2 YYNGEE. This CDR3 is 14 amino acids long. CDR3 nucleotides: TGTGCCAGCAGCCCTAGCGTCTCCTACAATGAGCAGTTCTTC. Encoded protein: CASSPSVSYNEQFF.

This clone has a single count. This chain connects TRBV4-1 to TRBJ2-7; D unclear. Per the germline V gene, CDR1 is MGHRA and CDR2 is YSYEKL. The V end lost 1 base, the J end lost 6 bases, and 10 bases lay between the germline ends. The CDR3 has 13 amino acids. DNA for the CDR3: TGCGCCAGCAGCCAAGCTCCCAGTTCCGAGCAGTACTTC. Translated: CASSQAPSSEQYF.

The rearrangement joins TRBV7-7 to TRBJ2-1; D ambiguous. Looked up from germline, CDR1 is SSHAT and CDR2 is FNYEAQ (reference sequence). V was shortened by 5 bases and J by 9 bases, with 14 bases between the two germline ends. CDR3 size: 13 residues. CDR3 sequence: CASSRSDTGEQFF. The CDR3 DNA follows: TGTGCCAGCAGCAGATCAGACACCGGTGAGCAGTTCTTC.